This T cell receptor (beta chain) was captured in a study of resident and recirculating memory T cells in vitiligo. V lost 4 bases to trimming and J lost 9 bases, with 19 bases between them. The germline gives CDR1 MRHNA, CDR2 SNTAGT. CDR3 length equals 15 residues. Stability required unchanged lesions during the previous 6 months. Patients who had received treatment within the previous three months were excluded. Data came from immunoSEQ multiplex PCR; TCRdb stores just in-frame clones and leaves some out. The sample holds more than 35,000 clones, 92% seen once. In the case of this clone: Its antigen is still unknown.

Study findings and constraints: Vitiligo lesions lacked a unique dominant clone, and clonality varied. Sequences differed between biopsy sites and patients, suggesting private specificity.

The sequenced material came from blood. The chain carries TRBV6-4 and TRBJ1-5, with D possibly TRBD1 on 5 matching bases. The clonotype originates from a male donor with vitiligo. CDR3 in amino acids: CASSGRGGVSTPQHF. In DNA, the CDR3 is TGTGCCAGCAGTGGGAGGGGAGGGGTATCGACGCCCCAGCATTTT.